A selection of T cell receptor beta chains follows, all from one sample in a study of blood T cell repertoires in COVID-19. Libraries were prepared by immunoSEQ multiplex PCR; TCRdb keeps only in-frame clonotypes and omits some of them. The sample lists approximately 140,000 clones, 84% seen once, with nearly 3.5% in the top ten. Sequencing was performed on PBMCs or T cells enriched from blood (not recorded which). The receptor source for this set is a woman aged 45 to 65 with acute COVID-19. CDR3s include the opening cysteine and the closing phenylalanine or tryptophan. Each record gives: V gene, clone size, J gene, D gene, CDR3 protein, CDR3 DNA. D genes are given only for firm matches. Only part of the rows carry a size: once, few, many, or a class if the clone is expanded.

v_call: TRBV5-1
clone_size: NA
j_call: TRBJ1-2
d_call: TRBD1
cdr3_aa: CASSPRDRGNYGYTF
cdr3_nt: TGCGCCAGCAGCCCGAGGGACAGGGGAAACTATGGCTACACCTTC

v_call: TRBV5-4
clone_size: NA
j_call: TRBJ2-2
d_call: NA
cdr3_aa: CASSLGTGDTGELFF
cdr3_nt: TGTGCCAGCAGCTTGGGTACGGGAGACACCGGGGAGCTGTTTTTT

v_call: TRBV27
clone_size: NA
j_call: TRBJ2-1
d_call: TRBD1
cdr3_aa: CASSLLRTGAYNEQFF
cdr3_nt: TGTGCCAGCAGTCTCCTGAGGACAGGGGCCTACAATGAGCAGTTCTTC

v_call: TRBV7-2
clone_size: NA
j_call: TRBJ2-7
d_call: NA
cdr3_aa: CASSLAREHYEQYF
cdr3_nt: TGTGCCAGCAGCTTAGCGCGGGAACACTACGAGCAGTACTTC

v_call: TRBV7-6
clone_size: NA
j_call: TRBJ2-2
d_call: TRBD2
cdr3_aa: CASSLVVSGGAGELFF
cdr3_nt: TGTGCCAGCAGCTTAGTTGTGTCGGGGGGAGCCGGGGAGCTGTTTTTT

v_call: TRBV3-1/TRBV3-2
clone_size: NA
j_call: TRBJ1-1
d_call: NA
cdr3_aa: CASSPPTNPEAFF
cdr3_nt: TGTGCCAGCAGCCCGCCAACTAACCCTGAAGCTTTCTTT

v_call: TRBV3-1/TRBV3-2
clone_size: NA
j_call: TRBJ2-3
d_call: NA
cdr3_aa: CASSQDGPRGRQYF
cdr3_nt: TGTGCCAGCAGCCAAGATGGCCCTAGGGGTCGGCAGTATTTT

v_call: TRBV11-3
clone_size: NA
j_call: TRBJ2-2
d_call: TRBD2
cdr3_aa: CASSQSGSTNTGELFF
cdr3_nt: TGTGCCAGCAGCCAGAGCGGGAGTACTAACACCGGGGAGCTGTTTTTT

v_call: TRBV7-2
clone_size: once
j_call: TRBJ2-1
d_call: NA
cdr3_aa: CASSPDSSAYNEQFF
cdr3_nt: TGTGCCAGCAGCCCGGACAGCTCCGCCTACAATGAGCAGTTCTTC

v_call: TRBV3-1/TRBV3-2
clone_size: NA
j_call: TRBJ2-3
d_call: NA
cdr3_aa: CASSPTSTDTQYF
cdr3_nt: TGTGCCAGCAGCCCTACGAGCACAGATACGCAGTATTTT

v_call: TRBV14
clone_size: NA
j_call: TRBJ2-1
d_call: TRBD1
cdr3_aa: CASSQATDRGFDYNEQFF
cdr3_nt: TGTGCCAGCAGCCAGGCAACGGACAGGGGGTTTGACTACAATGAGCAGTTCTTC

v_call: TRBV19
clone_size: NA
j_call: TRBJ1-2
d_call: NA
cdr3_aa: CASSIVAGTHYGYTF
cdr3_nt: TGTGCCAGTAGTATAGTGGCCGGGACACACTATGGCTACACCTTC

v_call: TRBV5-1
clone_size: NA
j_call: TRBJ1-3
d_call: TRBD1
cdr3_aa: CASSQGQGRAGNTIYF
cdr3_nt: TGCGCCAGCAGCCAGGGACAGGGGAGAGCTGGAAACACCATATATTTT

v_call: TRBV7-9
clone_size: once
j_call: TRBJ2-3
d_call: NA
cdr3_aa: CASSLADTFGGDTQYF
cdr3_nt: TGTGCCAGCAGCTTGGCCGATACTTTTGGAGGTGATACGCAGTATTTT

v_call: TRBV2
clone_size: NA
j_call: TRBJ2-2
d_call: NA
cdr3_aa: CASNLGLGGTGELFF
cdr3_nt: TGTGCCAGCAATCTGGGACTCGGCGGCACCGGGGAGCTGTTTTTT

v_call: TRBV5-1
clone_size: few
j_call: TRBJ1-1
d_call: TRBD1
cdr3_aa: CASGQGTANTEAFF
cdr3_nt: TGCGCCAGCGGGCAGGGGACAGCGAACACTGAAGCTTTCTTT

v_call: TRBV2
clone_size: NA
j_call: TRBJ1-6
d_call: NA
cdr3_aa: CASSRELGNSPLHF
cdr3_nt: TGTGCCAGCAGTCGGGAATTAGGCAATTCACCCCTCCACTTT

v_call: TRBV28
clone_size: NA
j_call: TRBJ2-5
d_call: TRBD1
cdr3_aa: CASSTGQVQETQYF
cdr3_nt: TGTGCCAGCAGCACCGGACAGGTACAAGAGACCCAGTACTTC

v_call: TRBV9
clone_size: NA
j_call: TRBJ2-2
d_call: NA
cdr3_aa: CASSVVGDWDTGELFF
cdr3_nt: TGTGCCAGCAGCGTAGTGGGGGACTGGGACACCGGGGAGCTGTTTTTT

v_call: TRBV6-2/TRBV6-3
clone_size: NA
j_call: TRBJ1-5
d_call: NA
cdr3_aa: CASSYQGNKPQHF
cdr3_nt: TGTGCCAGCAGTTACCAGGGCAATAAGCCCCAGCATTTT

v_call: TRBV9
clone_size: few
j_call: TRBJ2-3
d_call: TRBD2
cdr3_aa: CASSRTSSSGSADTQYF
cdr3_nt: TGTGCCAGCAGCCGAACCTCCTCTAGCGGGAGCGCAGATACGCAGTATTTT

v_call: TRBV3-1/TRBV3-2
clone_size: NA
j_call: TRBJ2-1
d_call: NA
cdr3_aa: CASSQAIANEQFF
cdr3_nt: TGTGCCAGCAGCCAAGCTATTGCGAATGAGCAGTTCTTC

v_call: TRBV7-6
clone_size: NA
j_call: TRBJ2-7
d_call: NA
cdr3_aa: CASSLAGRSSYEQYF
cdr3_nt: TGTGCCAGCAGCTTAGCAGGGAGGAGCTCCTACGAGCAGTACTTC

v_call: TRBV6-1
clone_size: NA
j_call: TRBJ2-7
d_call: NA
cdr3_aa: CASSENRIAYEQYF
cdr3_nt: TGTGCCAGCAGTGAAAACAGGATTGCCTACGAGCAGTACTTC

v_call: TRBV6-2/TRBV6-3
clone_size: NA
j_call: TRBJ1-6
d_call: NA
cdr3_aa: CASSYAGPYNSPLHF
cdr3_nt: TGTGCCAGCAGTTATGCGGGGCCGTATAATTCACCCCTCCACTTT

v_call: TRBV10-3
clone_size: NA
j_call: TRBJ2-1
d_call: NA
cdr3_aa: CAISDYTRVGSASSYNEQFF
cdr3_nt: TGTGCCATCAGTGACTACACAAGGGTTGGTAGCGCTAGCTCCTACAATGAGCAGTTCTTC

v_call: TRBV2
clone_size: once
j_call: TRBJ2-3
d_call: NA
cdr3_aa: CASRGGRASTLGDTQYF
cdr3_nt: TGTGCCAGCAGGGGGGGTCGGGCTAGCACCTTGGGAGATACGCAGTATTTT

v_call: TRBV19
clone_size: NA
j_call: TRBJ1-1
d_call: TRBD1
cdr3_aa: CASSSDRGNTEAFF
cdr3_nt: TGTGCCAGTAGTTCGGACAGGGGCAACACTGAAGCTTTCTTT

v_call: TRBV19
clone_size: NA
j_call: TRBJ2-3
d_call: TRBD1
cdr3_aa: CASSPKTGTDTQYF
cdr3_nt: TGTGCCAGTAGTCCCAAGACAGGGACAGATACGCAGTATTTT

v_call: TRBV7-9
clone_size: NA
j_call: TRBJ1-2
d_call: NA
cdr3_aa: CASSLETVAGGYTF
cdr3_nt: TGTGCCAGCAGCTTAGAGACAGTTGCCGGTGGCTACACCTTC

v_call: TRBV5-4
clone_size: NA
j_call: TRBJ1-2
d_call: NA
cdr3_aa: CASTQAHNYGYTF
cdr3_nt: TGTGCCAGCACCCAGGCCCATAACTATGGCTACACCTTC

v_call: TRBV6-2/TRBV6-3
clone_size: NA
j_call: TRBJ2-5
d_call: NA
cdr3_aa: CASSSAGARGETQYF
cdr3_nt: TGTGCCAGCAGTTCCGCAGGGGCCCGCGGGGAGACCCAGTACTTC

v_call: TRBV15
clone_size: once
j_call: TRBJ2-7
d_call: TRBD1
cdr3_aa: CATSREGTVPYEQYF
cdr3_nt: TGTGCCACCAGCAGAGAAGGGACAGTTCCCTACGAGCAGTACTTC

v_call: TRBV6-2/TRBV6-3
clone_size: NA
j_call: TRBJ2-7
d_call: TRBD2
cdr3_aa: CASSSGMGYEQYF
cdr3_nt: TGTGCCAGCAGTAGCGGGATGGGCTACGAGCAGTACTTC

v_call: TRBV28
clone_size: NA
j_call: TRBJ2-1
d_call: NA
cdr3_aa: CASSSPVEVRGFF
cdr3_nt: TGTGCCAGCAGTTCTCCTGTTGAGGTCCGTGGGTTCTTC

v_call: TRBV29-1
clone_size: NA
j_call: TRBJ2-3
d_call: NA
cdr3_aa: CSVGQDTDTQYF
cdr3_nt: TGCAGCGTTGGACAGGATACAGATACGCAGTATTTT

v_call: TRBV6-1
clone_size: NA
j_call: TRBJ1-5
d_call: NA
cdr3_aa: CASSGLGQYSNQPQHF
cdr3_nt: TGTGCCAGCAGTGGATTAGGACAGTATAGCAATCAGCCCCAGCATTTT